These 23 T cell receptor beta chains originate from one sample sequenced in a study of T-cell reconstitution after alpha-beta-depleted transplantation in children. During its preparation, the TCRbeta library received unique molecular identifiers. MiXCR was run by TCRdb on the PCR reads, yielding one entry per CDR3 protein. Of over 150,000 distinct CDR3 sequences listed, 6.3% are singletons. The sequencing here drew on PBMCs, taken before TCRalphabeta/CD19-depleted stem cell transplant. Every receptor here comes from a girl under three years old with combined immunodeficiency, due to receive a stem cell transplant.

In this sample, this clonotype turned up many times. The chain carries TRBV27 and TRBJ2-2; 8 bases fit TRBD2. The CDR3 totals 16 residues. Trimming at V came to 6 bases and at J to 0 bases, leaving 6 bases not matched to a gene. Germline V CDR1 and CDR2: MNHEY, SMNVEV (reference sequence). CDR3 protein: CASRVTSGSNTGELFF. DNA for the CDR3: TGTGCCAGCAGAGTCACTAGCGGATCGAACACCGGGGAGCTGTTTTTT.

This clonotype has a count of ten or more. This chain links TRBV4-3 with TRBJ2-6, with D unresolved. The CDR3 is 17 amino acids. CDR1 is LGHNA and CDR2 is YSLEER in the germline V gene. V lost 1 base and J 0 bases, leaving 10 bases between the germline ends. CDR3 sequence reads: CASSQGQPNSGANVLTF. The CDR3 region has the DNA TGCGCCAGCAGCCAAGGGCAACCTAACTCTGGGGCCAACGTCCTGACTTTC.

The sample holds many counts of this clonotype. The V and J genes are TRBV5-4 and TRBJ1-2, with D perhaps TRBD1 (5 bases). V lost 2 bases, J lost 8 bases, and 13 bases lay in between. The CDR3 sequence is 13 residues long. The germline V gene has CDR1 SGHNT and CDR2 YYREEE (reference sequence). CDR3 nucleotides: TGTGCCAGCAGCTTAGCAGGGATGGAGGGCTACACCTTC. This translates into CASSLAGMEGYTF.

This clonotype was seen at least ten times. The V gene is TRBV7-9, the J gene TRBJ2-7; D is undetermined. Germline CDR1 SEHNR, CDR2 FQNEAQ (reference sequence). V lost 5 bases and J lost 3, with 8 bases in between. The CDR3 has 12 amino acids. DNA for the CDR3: TGTGCCAGCAGCGATTGGGGCTACGAGCAGTACTTC. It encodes CASSDWGYEQYF.

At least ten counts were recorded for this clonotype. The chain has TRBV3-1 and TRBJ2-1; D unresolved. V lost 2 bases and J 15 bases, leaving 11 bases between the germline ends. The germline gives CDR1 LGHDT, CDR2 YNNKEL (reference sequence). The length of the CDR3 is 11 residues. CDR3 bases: TGTGCCAGCAGCCAATTTGGGATCTTGTTCTTC. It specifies CASSQFGILFF.

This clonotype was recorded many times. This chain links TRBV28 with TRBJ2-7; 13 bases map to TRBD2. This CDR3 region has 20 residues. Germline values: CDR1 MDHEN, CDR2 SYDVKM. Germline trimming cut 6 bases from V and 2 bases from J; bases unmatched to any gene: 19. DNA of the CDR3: TGTGCCAGCAGCCCCTCTATTTTGGGGGGGACTAGCGGGAATACCTACGAGCAGTACTTC. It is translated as CASSPSILGGTSGNTYEQYF.

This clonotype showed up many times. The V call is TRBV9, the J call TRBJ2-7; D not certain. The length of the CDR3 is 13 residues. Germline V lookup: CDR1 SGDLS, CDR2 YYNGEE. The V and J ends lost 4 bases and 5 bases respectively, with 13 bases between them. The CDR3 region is CASSPRPRHEQYF. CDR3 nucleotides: TGTGCCAGCAGCCCTAGGCCCAGACACGAGCAGTACTTC.

The CDR3 loop is CASSTGDPAYSNQPQHF. The CDR3 DNA reads as TGTGCCAGCAGCACAGGCGACCCCGCTTATAGCAATCAGCCCCAGCATTTT. The chain has TRBV11-1 and TRBJ1-5, with D possibly TRBD1 on 5 matching bases. CDR1 and CDR2 (germline): SGHAT, FQDESV (reference sequence). The CDR3 has 17 residues. V was shortened by 5 bases and J by 0 bases, with 17 bases between the two germline ends.

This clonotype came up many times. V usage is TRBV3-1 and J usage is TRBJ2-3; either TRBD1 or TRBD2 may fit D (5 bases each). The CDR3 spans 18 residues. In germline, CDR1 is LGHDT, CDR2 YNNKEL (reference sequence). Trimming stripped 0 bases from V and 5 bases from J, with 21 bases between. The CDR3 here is CASSQELQAVGAEDTQYF. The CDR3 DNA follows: TGTGCCAGCAGCCAAGAACTCCAAGCGGTCGGGGCTGAAGATACGCAGTATTTT.

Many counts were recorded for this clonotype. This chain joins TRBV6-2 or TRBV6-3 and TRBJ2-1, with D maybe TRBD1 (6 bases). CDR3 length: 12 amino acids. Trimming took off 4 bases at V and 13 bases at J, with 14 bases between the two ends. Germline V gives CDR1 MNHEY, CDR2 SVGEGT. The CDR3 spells CASSWIRDTQFF. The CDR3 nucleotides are TGTGCCAGCAGTTGGATTCGGGACACCCAGTTCTTC.

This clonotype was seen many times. In DNA, the CDR3 is TGCAGTGCTAGTTACACTCCGTATGGCGAGCAGTACTTC. It is translated as CSASYTPYGEQYF. The chain combines TRBV20-1 with TRBJ2-7; D gene uncertain. Germline V gene data show CDR1 as DFQATT and CDR2 as SNEGSKA (reference sequence). Trimming left V 3 bases short and J 6 bases short, with 15 bases between. The CDR3 runs 13 residues.

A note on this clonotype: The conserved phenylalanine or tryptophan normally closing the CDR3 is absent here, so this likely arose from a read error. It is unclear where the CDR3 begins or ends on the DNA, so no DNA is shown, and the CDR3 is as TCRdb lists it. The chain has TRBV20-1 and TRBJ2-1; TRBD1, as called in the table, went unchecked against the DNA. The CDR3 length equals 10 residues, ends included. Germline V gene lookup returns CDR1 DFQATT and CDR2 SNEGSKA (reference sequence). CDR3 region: CSAPDPTAGL.

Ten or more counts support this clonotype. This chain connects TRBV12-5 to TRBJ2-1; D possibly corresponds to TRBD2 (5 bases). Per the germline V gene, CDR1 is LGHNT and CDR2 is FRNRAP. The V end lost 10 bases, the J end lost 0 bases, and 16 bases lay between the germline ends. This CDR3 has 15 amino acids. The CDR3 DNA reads TGTGCTATTTTTGTAGTCGGAGGCTCCTACAATGAGCAGTTCTTC. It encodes CAIFVVGGSYNEQFF.

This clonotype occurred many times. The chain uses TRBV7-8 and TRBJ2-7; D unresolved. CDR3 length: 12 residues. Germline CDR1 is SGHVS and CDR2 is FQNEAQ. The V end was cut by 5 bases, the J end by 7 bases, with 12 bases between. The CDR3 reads CASSPTVGEQYF. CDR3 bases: TGTGCCAGCAGCCCCACGGTAGGGGAGCAGTACTTC.

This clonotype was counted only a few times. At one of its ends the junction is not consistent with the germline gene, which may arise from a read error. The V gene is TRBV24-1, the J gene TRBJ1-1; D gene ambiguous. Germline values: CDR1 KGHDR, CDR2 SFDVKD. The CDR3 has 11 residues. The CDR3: CATSAGTEAFF. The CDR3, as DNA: TGTGCCACGAGTGCTGGGACTGAAGCTTTCTTT.

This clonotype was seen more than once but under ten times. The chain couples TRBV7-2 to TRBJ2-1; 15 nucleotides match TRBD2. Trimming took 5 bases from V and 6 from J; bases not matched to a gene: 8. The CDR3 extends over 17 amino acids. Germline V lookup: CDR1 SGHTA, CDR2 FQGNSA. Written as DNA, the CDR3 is TGTGCCAGCAGCCCGGGACTAGCGGGAGGACAGGCCAATGAGCAGTTCTTC. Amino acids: CASSPGLAGGQANEQFF.

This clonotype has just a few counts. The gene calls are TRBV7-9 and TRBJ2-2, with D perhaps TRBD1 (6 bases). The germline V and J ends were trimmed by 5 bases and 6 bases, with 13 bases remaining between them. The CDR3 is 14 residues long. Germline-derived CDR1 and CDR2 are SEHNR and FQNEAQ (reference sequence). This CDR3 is CASSAPRGAGELFF. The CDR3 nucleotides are TGTGCCAGCAGCGCGCCCAGGGGAGCCGGGGAGCTGTTTTTT.

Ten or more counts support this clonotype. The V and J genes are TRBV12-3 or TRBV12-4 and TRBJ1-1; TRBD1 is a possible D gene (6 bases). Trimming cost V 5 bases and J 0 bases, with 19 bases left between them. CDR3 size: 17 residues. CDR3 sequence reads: CASSTTARGGLNTEAFF. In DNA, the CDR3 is TGTGCCAGCAGTACTACTGCCCGGGGGGGCCTGAACACTGAAGCTTTCTTT.

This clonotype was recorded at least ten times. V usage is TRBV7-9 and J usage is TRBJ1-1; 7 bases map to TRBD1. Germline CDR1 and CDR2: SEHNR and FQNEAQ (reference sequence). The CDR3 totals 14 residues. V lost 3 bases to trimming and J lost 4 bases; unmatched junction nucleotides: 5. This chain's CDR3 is CASSFFQGGTEAFF. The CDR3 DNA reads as TGTGCCAGCAGCTTCTTCCAGGGGGGCACTGAAGCTTTCTTT.

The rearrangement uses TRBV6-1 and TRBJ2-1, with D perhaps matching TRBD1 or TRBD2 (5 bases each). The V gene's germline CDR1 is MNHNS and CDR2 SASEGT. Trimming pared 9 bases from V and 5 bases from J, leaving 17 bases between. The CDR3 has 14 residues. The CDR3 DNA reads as TGTGCCAGGAGGGGAACTAGTAGGGACAATGAGCAGTTCTTC. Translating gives CARRGTSRDNEQFF.

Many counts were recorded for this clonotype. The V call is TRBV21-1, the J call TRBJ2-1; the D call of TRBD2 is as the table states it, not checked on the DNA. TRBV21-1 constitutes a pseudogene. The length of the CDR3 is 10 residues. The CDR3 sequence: CASRGGEQFF. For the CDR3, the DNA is TGTGCCAGCAGAGGAGGTGAGCAGTTCTTC.

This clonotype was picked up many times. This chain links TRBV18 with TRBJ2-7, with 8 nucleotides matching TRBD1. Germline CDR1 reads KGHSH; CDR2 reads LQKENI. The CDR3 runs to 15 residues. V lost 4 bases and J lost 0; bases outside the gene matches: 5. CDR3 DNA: TGTGCCAGCTCACGGGACAGGATAAGCTCCTACGAGCAGTACTTC. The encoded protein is CASSRDRISSYEQYF.

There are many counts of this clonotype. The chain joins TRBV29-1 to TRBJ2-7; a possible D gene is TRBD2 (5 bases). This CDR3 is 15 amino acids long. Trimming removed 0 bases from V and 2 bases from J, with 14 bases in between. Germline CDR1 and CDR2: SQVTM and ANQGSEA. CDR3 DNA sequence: TGCAGCGTTGAAGATCAGGTAGAGGGAGCCTACGAGCAGTACTTC. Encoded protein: CSVEDQVEGAYEQYF.